This TCR beta chain originates from a study of blood T cell repertoires in COVID-19. Study context: Sources were T cells, B-cell-depleted T cells, or PBMCs; the material itself was cDNA or gDNA.

Enrolment of Seattle patients took place during active infection, and they were followed longitudinally. Produced via immunoSEQ multiplex PCR; TCRdb's table is partial and in-frame only. The sample yields about 310,000 clones, 90% seen once. Per the germline V gene, CDR1 is MNHEY and CDR2 is SMNVEV (reference sequence). This CDR3 comprises 15 residues. V shed 7 bases and J shed 2 bases, with 16 bases lying between them. The V gene is TRBV27, the J gene TRBJ2-3, with D tentatively TRBD1 (6 bases). This receptor was taken from a woman aged 40 to 50 with COVID-19, enrolled during active disease. Sequenced: peripheral blood. The CDR3: CASTQPGHTTDTQYF. The DNA of the CDR3 is TGTGCCAGCACCCAACCGGGACACACCACAGATACGCAGTATTTT.